This T cell receptor beta chain was recovered during a study of blood T cells in healthy people across ages. The authors ran a second PCR of about 6 to 11 cycles using a sample-barcoded 5' primer and a J-beta primer mix. One entry per CDR3 protein, called by TCRdb with MiXCR from the 5' RACE reads. The sample lists hundreds of thousands of distinct CDR3 sequences, 35% to 40% seen once, with 10% to 15% in the top ten. Study conclusions and caveats: Diversity figures based on one million T cells were deemed too low. Roughly linear declines in TCR beta diversity per million T cells occurred with age.

V gave up 0 bases and J gave up 0 bases; unmatched junction bases: 3. CDR3 length: 16 amino acids. CDR1 SGDLS and CDR2 YYNGEE come from the germline V gene. Donors each provided about 9.5 milliliters of peripheral blood. Extractions gave at least 5 micrograms of total RNA per sample. Note on this clonotype: Its antigen is unidentified.

The sequencing input was blood. The source of this sequence is a man aged 18 to 30 in good health. J is TRBJ1-3 and V is TRBV9, with TRBD1 matching over 7 bases. CDR3 DNA: TGTGCCAGCAGCGTAGGGCAGGGGGGCTCTGGAAACACCATATATTTT. Protein product: CASSVGQGGSGNTIYF.